This T cell receptor beta chain derives from a study of technical replicates of blood from a few donors. Libraries were prepared by immunoSEQ multiplex PCR; TCRdb keeps only in-frame clonotypes and omits some of them. The table lists 70,000 to 85,000 clones, around 95% of them singletons, with 0.24% in the top ten. The sequenced sample consisted of T cells isolated from PBMCs. The clonotype comes from a human donor in good health.

Here the CDR3 reads CASNPGDAYNEQFF. The CDR3 DNA reads as TGTGCCAGCAATCCGGGGGATGCCTACAATGAGCAGTTCTTC. The genes are TRBV6-1 and TRBJ2-1; TRBD2 is a possible D gene (6 bases). The germline CDR1 and CDR2 sequences are MNHNS and SASEGT. Trimming removed 7 bases at V and 2 bases at J, with 12 bases between. The CDR3 extends over 14 amino acids.